This T cell receptor beta chain was identified during a study of persistence of HIV-infected CD4 T cells. General study results and limits: CMV- and Gag-responding cells had lower TCRbeta richness than CD3/CD28-responding cells.

The CDR3 loop spans 14 amino acids. V lost 4 bases, J lost 2 bases, and 12 bases lay in between. Germline CDR1 is KGHSH and CDR2 is LQKENI. An overlapping HIV-1 Gag peptide pool stimulated these cells at about 0.9 ug/peptide/mL. Memory cells lacking CD40L and CD69 with high CD45RO were sorted. Suppressive ART was started during chronic HIV-1 infection in these adults. The libraries were made with immunoSEQ version 4 in survey mode. Assay used: immunoSEQ multiplex PCR; TCRdb lists only in-frame clones, some missing. The sample shows about 36,000 clones, under 90% of them seen only once. Note on this clone: Its antigen is unknown.

This chain links TRBV18 with TRBJ2-7, with D uncertain. Specimen: cultured CD4+ T cells from PBMCs, collected from a patient who received antiretroviral therapy. This receptor was identified in an adult with HIV. The donor label of this sample is uncertain. CDR3 in DNA: TGTGCCAGCTCACTGTTAATTGGAACCTACGAGCAGTACTTC. Protein sequence: CASSLLIGTYEQYF.